These T cell receptor beta chains were read from a single sample in a study of blood T cell repertoires in COVID-19. Assay used: immunoSEQ multiplex PCR; TCRdb lists only in-frame clones, some missing. The profile shows under 90,000 clones, approximately 80% of them singletons. The sample taken for sequencing was peripheral blood. The source is a man older than 75 with acute or convalescent COVID-19. The CDR3 runs from the conserved cysteine through the conserved F or W. The D gene is left open where the match is weak. Size is omitted from some rows. Given values are once, few, many or a class for expanded clones.

cdr3_nt: TGTGCCAGCAGCTTATATCGGGGTCAGCCCCAGCATTTT
cdr3_aa: CASSLYRGQPQHF
d_call: .
j_call: TRBJ1-5
v_call: TRBV12-3/TRBV12-4
clone_size: .

cdr3_nt: TGCGCCAGCAGCCAACTAGGAGTGGCCTACAATGAGCAGTTCTTC
cdr3_aa: CASSQLGVAYNEQFF
d_call: .
j_call: TRBJ2-1
v_call: TRBV4-3
clone_size: .

cdr3_nt: TGCGCCAGCACCCTCTTGGGAGAGAAGATAACTGAAGCTTTCTTT
cdr3_aa: CASTLLGEKITEAFF
d_call: .
j_call: TRBJ1-1
v_call: TRBV5-1
clone_size: .

cdr3_nt: TGCGCCAGCAGTGACCAGGGCTTCACCGGGGAGCTGTTTTTT
cdr3_aa: CASSDQGFTGELFF
d_call: .
j_call: TRBJ2-2
v_call: TRBV10-2
clone_size: once

cdr3_nt: TGTGCCAGCAGCTCACTTGGGGCCGTAGAGGTTTCACCCCTCCACTTT
cdr3_aa: CASSSLGAVEVSPLHF
d_call: .
j_call: TRBJ1-6
v_call: TRBV7-8
clone_size: .

cdr3_nt: TGTGCCAGCTACCAGGGGGTTCCCACTGAAGCTTTCTTT
cdr3_aa: CASYQGVPTEAFF
d_call: TRBD1
j_call: TRBJ1-1
v_call: TRBV28
clone_size: .

cdr3_nt: TGTGCCAGCAGCTTCCGAGGCCAGCCCCAGCATTTT
cdr3_aa: CASSFRGQPQHF
d_call: .
j_call: TRBJ1-5
v_call: TRBV7-9
clone_size: .

cdr3_nt: TGTGCCAGCAGCGGACAGGGTAGCAATCAGCCCCAGCATTTT
cdr3_aa: CASSGQGSNQPQHF
d_call: TRBD1
j_call: TRBJ1-5
v_call: TRBV6-5
clone_size: .

cdr3_nt: TGTGCCAGCAGTTTCAGTGAGAACACTGAAGCTTTCTTT
cdr3_aa: CASSFSENTEAFF
d_call: .
j_call: TRBJ1-1
v_call: TRBV12-3/TRBV12-4
clone_size: .

cdr3_nt: TGTGCCAGTAGAACTAGCTCCTACAATGAGCAGTTCTTC
cdr3_aa: CASRTSSYNEQFF
d_call: .
j_call: TRBJ2-1
v_call: TRBV19
clone_size: .

cdr3_nt: TGCGCCAGCAGCCCCCAAAGAGCGGGGGTAACGGGTACCGGGGAGCTGTTTTTT
cdr3_aa: CASSPQRAGVTGTGELFF
d_call: TRBD2
j_call: TRBJ2-2
v_call: TRBV5-1
clone_size: .

cdr3_nt: TGTGCCAGCAGCTTAGAGGCACAGTCCAATGAGCAGTTCTTC
cdr3_aa: CASSLEAQSNEQFF
d_call: .
j_call: TRBJ2-1
v_call: TRBV11-3
clone_size: few

cdr3_nt: TGCGCCAGCAGCTTGGCGGTCGGGGGGCTCCAAGAGACCCAGTACTTC
cdr3_aa: CASSLAVGGLQETQYF
d_call: .
j_call: TRBJ2-5
v_call: TRBV5-1
clone_size: .